This T cell receptor (beta chain) was found in a study of CD8 T cells in Susac syndrome. This clonotype has a single count. Its antigen is unknown. The V gene's germline CDR1 is SQVTM and CDR2 ANQGSEA. The V end was cut by 0 bases, the J end by 2 bases, with 9 bases between. The CDR3 is 14 amino acids. Random hexamers primed reverse transcription of about 0.5 to 1 ug RNA. Amplification of TCR beta CDR3 across 54 Vbeta and 13 Jbeta was performed with immunoSEQ multiplex PCR. Via MiXCR, TCRdb re-called the immunoSEQ multiplex PCR reads, giving one row per CDR3 protein. Found here are 150,000 to 190,000 distinct CDR3 sequences, around 95% of them singletons; the top ten hold 0.14% to 0.15%. TCR beta sequencing covered blood CD8+ and CD4+ T cells. Study-wide points: As acknowledged by the study, its TCR sequencing and HLA analysis included a relatively small number of individuals.

The chain employs TRBV29-1 and TRBJ2-3; D gene unclear. The source of this sequence is a human donor with multiple sclerosis. The sequencing input was CD8+ T cells from PBMCs. CDR3 nucleotide sequence: TGCAGCGTTGAAGATCACGTGCTCACAGATACGCAGTATTTT. Translation gives CSVEDHVLTDTQYF.